A single sample is the source of the 27 T cell receptor beta chains below, sequenced in a study of blood T cell repertoires in COVID-19. Profiled with immunoSEQ multiplex PCR; TCRdb holds only in-frame clones, not every one. The table has around 150,000 clones, over 85% seen once. Sequences were obtained from peripheral blood. These receptors were obtained from a woman aged 45-65 years with acute or convalescent COVID-19.

This clone has only a few counts. V gene TRBV7-9 combines with J gene TRBJ2-1; D is possibly TRBD1 (6 bases). CDR3 length: 14 residues. The V gene lost 1 base and the J gene lost 7 bases, with 11 bases spanning the gap. The germline CDR1 and CDR2 sequences are SEHNR and FQNEAQ (reference sequence). CDR3 loop: CASSLGQGRNEQFF. CDR3 nucleotides: TGTGCCAGCAGCTTAGGGCAGGGGCGGAATGAGCAGTTCTTC.

This clone occurred once. V usage is TRBV10-3 and J usage is TRBJ2-7; D gene unclear. Trimming stripped 3 bases from V and 1 base from J, with 4 bases between. Germline V gene data show CDR1 as ENHRY and CDR2 as SYGVKD. The CDR3 sequence is 12 residues long. CDR3 amino acids: CAISEQSYEQYF. CDR3 in DNA: TGTGCCATCAGTGAACAGTCCTACGAGCAGTACTTC.

This chain links TRBV4-2 with TRBJ2-1; 9 bases align to TRBD2. The CDR3 contains 15 residues. Germline lookup yields CDR1 LGHNA and CDR2 YNFKEQ. The J segment lost 2 bases and the V segment lost 4 bases, leaving 3 bases of the junction unmatched. The CDR3, as DNA: TGTGCCAGCAGCCCTATAGCGGGGGCCTACAATGAGCAGTTCTTC. This gives the protein CASSPIAGAYNEQFF.

This clone appeared a single time. The V call is TRBV10-2, the J call TRBJ2-2, with a weak D call TRBD1 (7 bases). Germline-derived CDR1 and CDR2 are WSHSY and SAAADI. CDR3 size: 15 residues. V lost 6 bases, J lost 4 bases, and 15 bases lay in between. CDR3 nucleotides: TGCGCCAGCAGCGACAGGGCGGGAAGCACCGGGGAGCTGTTTTTT. It specifies CASSDRAGSTGELFF.

The rearrangement joins TRBV11-2 to TRBJ1-2, with D possibly TRBD1 on 6 matching bases. Germline-derived CDR1 and CDR2 are SGHAT and FQNNGV. Trimming pared 3 bases from V and 6 bases from J, leaving 17 bases between. The CDR3 has 15 residues. The CDR3 region is CASSFWGRQADGYTF. The CDR3 DNA is TGTGCCAGCAGCTTTTGGGGCAGACAGGCGGATGGCTACACCTTC.

This clone is a singleton in its sample. CDR3 loop: CSVDKGGNYGYTF. For the CDR3, the DNA is TGCAGCGTTGACAAGGGAGGGAACTATGGCTACACCTTC. The chain employs TRBV29-1 and TRBJ1-2; D gene unclear. Per germline, CDR1 SQVTM and CDR2 ANQGSEA. This CDR3 region has 13 residues. V was pared by 3 bases and J by 2 bases, with 10 bases between.

The V and J genes are TRBV9 and TRBJ2-2, with 8 bases identical to TRBD2. Germline loops: CDR1 SGDLS, CDR2 YYNGEE. Trimming at V came to 1 base and at J to 1 base, leaving 3 bases not matched to a gene. This CDR3 has 16 amino acids. CDR3 DNA: TGTGCCAGCAGCGTAACGGGAGGGCAGAACACCGGGGAGCTGTTTTTT. Translated, it gives CASSVTGGQNTGELFF. Together with reference TRBV9 and TRBJ2-2, the CDR3 gives the full variable domain: DSGVTQTPKHLITATGQRVTLRCSPRSGDLSVYWYQQSLDQGLQFLIQYYNGEERAKGNILERFSAQQFPDLHSELNLSSLELGDSALYFCASSVTGGQNTGELFFGEGSRLTVL.

This rearrangement joins TRBV10-2 to TRBJ1-6, with 9 bases lining up with TRBD1. V was pared by 6 bases and J by 1 base, with 10 bases of the junction left unmatched. There are 18 residues in the CDR3. CDR1 is WSHSY, CDR2 SAAADI, per germline. The CDR3 spells CASRQGQGLWSYNSPLHF. CDR3 bases: TGCGCCAGCAGGCAGGGACAGGGACTCTGGTCCTATAATTCACCCCTCCACTTT.

The V gene is TRBV12-5, the J gene TRBJ1-2; 10 bases line up with TRBD1. The CDR3 has 15 amino acids. The V segment lost 1 base and the J segment 8 bases; nucleotides outside the gene matches: 7. Germline-derived CDR1 and CDR2 are LGHNT and FRNRAP. The CDR3 loop is CASGLGQGALGGYTF. The CDR3 DNA reads TGTGCTAGTGGTTTGGGACAGGGGGCCCTTGGGGGCTACACCTTC.

This clone was detected only a few times. The gene calls are TRBV2 and TRBJ2-5; D perhaps matches TRBD1 (5 bases). This CDR3 comprises 13 residues. Between the trimmed V and J ends, which lost 6 bases and 2 bases, there was a span of 10 bases. Germline values: CDR1 SNHLY, CDR2 FYNNEI. The CDR3 coding sequence is TGTGCCAGCAGGACGCAGGGTCAAGAGACCCAGTACTTC. It is translated as CASRTQGQETQYF.

The chain couples TRBV24-1 to TRBJ1-4, with TRBD1 matching 7 bases. CDR1 is KGHDR and CDR2 is SFDVKD in the germline V gene. This CDR3 spans 13 amino acids. The V segment lost 4 bases and the J segment 8 bases; nucleotides outside the gene matches: 3. CDR3 protein: CATSEPGGEKLFF. CDR3 bases: TGTGCCACCAGTGAGCCAGGGGGGGAAAAACTGTTTTTT.

The CDR3 nucleotides read TGTGCCAGTAGTACCGACACAAATAACTATGGCTACACCTTC. Protein product: CASSTDTNNYGYTF. The chain recombines TRBV19 with TRBJ1-2; no reliable D call. In germline, CDR1 is LNHDA, CDR2 SQIVND (reference sequence). CDR3 length: 14 residues. Deletions cut 4 bases from V and 1 base from J, with 10 bases between.

The chain joins TRBV7-9 to TRBJ2-1, with TRBD2 matching over 8 bases. V was pared by 5 bases and J by 2 bases, with 8 bases of the junction left unmatched. Germline CDR1 is SEHNR and CDR2 is FQNEAQ (reference sequence). The CDR3 covers 16 residues. CDR3 DNA: TGTGCCAGCAGCCCTCGACTAGCGTCTACCTACAATGAGCAGTTCTTC. This translates into CASSPRLASTYNEQFF. Together with reference TRBV7-9 and TRBJ2-1, the CDR3 gives the full variable domain: DTGVSQNPRHKITKRGQNVTFRCDPISEHNRLYWYRQTLGQGPEFLTYFQNEAQLEKSRLLSDRFSAERPKGSFSTLEIQRTEQGDSAMYLCASSPRLASTYNEQFFGPGTRLTVL.

This clone came up a few times. The chain is built from TRBV30 and TRBJ2-7; 8 bases agree with TRBD1. The junction had 13 bases not matched to a gene; V was cut back by 5 bases and J by 7 bases. Germline CDR1 and CDR2: GTSNPN and SVGIG (reference sequence). The CDR3 has 14 amino acids. The CDR3 here is CAWSLPGRGREQYF. The CDR3 bases are TGTGCCTGGTCCCTTCCGGGCAGGGGGCGGGAGCAGTACTTC.

This chain links TRBV5-1 with TRBJ2-2; 8 nucleotides agree with TRBD1. V gave up 7 bases and J gave up 0 bases; unmatched junction bases: 8. Germline V lookup: CDR1 SGHRS, CDR2 YFSETQ. The CDR3 is 16 residues long. CDR3 protein: CASHIPRGPNTGELFF. CDR3 nucleotides: TGCGCCAGCCATATCCCCAGGGGGCCGAACACCGGGGAGCTGTTTTTT.

This clone was counted a single time. The chain has TRBV29-1 and TRBJ2-5; 8 positions match TRBD2. The CDR3 totals 14 residues. CDR1 SQVTM and CDR2 ANQGSEA come from the germline V gene. V trimming: 2 bases; J trimming: 1 base; junction bases outside the gene matches: 3. CDR3 nucleotides: TGCAGCGTTGAACCAGCGGGGGTCCAAGAGACCCAGTACTTC. This translates into CSVEPAGVQETQYF.

The chain is built from TRBV7-2 and TRBJ2-5; 10 bases align to TRBD2. J gave up 5 bases and V 9 bases, and 6 bases lay outside the gene matches. The germline V gene has CDR1 SGHTA and CDR2 FQGNSA. This CDR3 has 13 amino acids. The CDR3 spells CASLAGVRETQYF. For the CDR3, the DNA is TGTGCCAGTCTAGCGGGAGTGAGGGAGACCCAGTACTTC.

This chain connects TRBV28 to TRBJ2-2, with 8 nucleotides matching TRBD1. The CDR3 is 15 residues long. CDR1 and CDR2 from the germline V gene are MDHEN and SYDVKM. The V and J ends lost 6 bases and 4 bases, in that order; junction bases with no gene match: 7. The CDR3 DNA sequence: TGTGCCAGCAGACCAGGGGGCGCGGGCACCGGGGAGCTGTTTTTT. Translated: CASRPGGAGTGELFF.

V is TRBV10-3 and J is TRBJ1-3; 7 bases line up with TRBD1. Germline V gene lookup returns CDR1 ENHRY and CDR2 SYGVKD. V shed 6 bases and J 2 bases; nucleotides not matched to a gene: 7. The CDR3 contains 15 residues. The CDR3 DNA reads TGTGCCATCAGGGACCCGACAGGGACTGGAAACACCATATATTTT. Its translation is CAIRDPTGTGNTIYF.

This sequence joins TRBV10-3 and TRBJ1-1; D unclear. The CDR3 sequence is 16 residues long. The germline V and J ends were trimmed by 4 bases and 4 bases, with 19 bases remaining between them. Germline-derived CDR1 and CDR2 are ENHRY and SYGVKD. CDR3: CAISAHGITRSTEAFF. CDR3 nucleotide sequence: TGTGCCATCAGTGCACACGGGATCACTCGAAGCACTGAAGCTTTCTTT.

The chain joins TRBV15 to TRBJ2-3, with TRBD2 matching over 7 bases. Germline CDR1 is LNHNV and CDR2 is YYDKDF (reference sequence). The CDR3 is 14 amino acids. Germline trimming cut 0 bases from V and 5 bases from J; bases unmatched to any gene: 2. CDR3 sequence (DNA): TGTGCCACCAGCAGAGATTGGGGGGGAGATACGCAGTATTTT. It translates to CATSRDWGGDTQYF.

Written as DNA, the CDR3 is TGTGCCACCAGCCTTACGGACAGGATAGGCAATCAGCCCCAGCATTTT. Its translation is CATSLTDRIGNQPQHF. J is TRBJ1-5 and V is TRBV15; TRBD1 aligns across 7 bases. Germline values: CDR1 LNHNV, CDR2 YYDKDF (reference sequence). The CDR3 spans 16 residues. V gave up 5 bases and J gave up 2 bases; unmatched junction bases: 9. Combining the CDR3 with reference TRBV15 and TRBJ1-5 gives the whole variable domain DAMVIQNPRYQVTQFGKPVTLSCSQTLNHNVMYWYQQKSSQAPKLLFHYYDKDFNNEADTPDNFQSRRPNTSFCFLDIRSPGLGDTAMYLCATSLTDRIGNQPQHFGDGTRLSIL.

The chain carries TRBV29-1 and TRBJ2-7; D is perhaps TRBD2 (6 bases). CDR1 and CDR2 (germline): SQVTM, ANQGSEA. CDR3 size: 11 residues. Between the trimmed V and J ends, which lost 6 bases and 7 bases, there was a span of 13 bases. In nucleotides, the CDR3 is TGCAGCGTCGCTCGTGGAGGGGAGCAGTACTTC. Translating it yields CSVARGGEQYF.

J is TRBJ1-1 and V is TRBV10-3, with 8 bases that match TRBD1. The germline V gene has CDR1 ENHRY and CDR2 SYGVKD. The junction had 3 bases not matched to a gene; V was cut back by 6 bases and J by 0 bases. This CDR3 region has 14 residues. The CDR3 sequence is CAIRAGGLNTEAFF. The DNA of the CDR3 is TGTGCCATCAGGGCAGGGGGCTTGAACACTGAAGCTTTCTTT.

The rearrangement joins TRBV7-8 to TRBJ1-1; no clear D. The CDR3 is 15 amino acids. The germline V gene encodes CDR1 SGHVS and CDR2 FQNEAQ. Trimming shortened V by 3 bases and J by 0 bases, and 11 bases separated the two germline ends. The CDR3 sequence: CASSLTDSMNTEAFF. The CDR3 DNA sequence: TGTGCCAGCAGCTTGACGGACTCCATGAACACTGAAGCTTTCTTT.

This chain uses TRBV7-2 with TRBJ2-7; D may be TRBD1 (6 bases). Germline V gives CDR1 SGHTA, CDR2 FQGNSA. The V end was cut by 5 bases, the J end by 5 bases, with 19 bases between. The CDR3 has 15 amino acids. The CDR3 DNA sequence: TGTGCCAGCAGCGACCAATTGGGACAATCGGACGAGCAGTACTTC. Its translation is CASSDQLGQSDEQYF.

CDR3 sequence reads: CSVYIAGGQETQYF. The CDR3, as DNA: TGCAGCGTTTACATAGCGGGGGGTCAAGAGACCCAGTACTTC. The V gene is TRBV29-1, the J gene TRBJ2-5; 10 positions agree with TRBD2. Germline V gene lookup returns CDR1 SQVTM and CDR2 ANQGSEA. The CDR3 has 14 amino acids. V was clipped by 5 bases and J by 2 bases; unmatched bases: 5.